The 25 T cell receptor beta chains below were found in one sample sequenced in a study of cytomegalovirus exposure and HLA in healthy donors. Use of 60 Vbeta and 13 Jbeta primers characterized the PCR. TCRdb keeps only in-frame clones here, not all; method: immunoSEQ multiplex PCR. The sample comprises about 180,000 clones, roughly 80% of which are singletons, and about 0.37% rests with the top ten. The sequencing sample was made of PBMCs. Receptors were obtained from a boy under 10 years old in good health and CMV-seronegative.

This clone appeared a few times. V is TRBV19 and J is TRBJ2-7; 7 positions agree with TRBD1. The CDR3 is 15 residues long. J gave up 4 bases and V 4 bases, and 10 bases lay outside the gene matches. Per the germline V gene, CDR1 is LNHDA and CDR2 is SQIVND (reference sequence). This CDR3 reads CASSTTGTAVYEQYF. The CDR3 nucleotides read TGTGCCAGTAGTACTACCGGGACAGCTGTTTACGAGCAGTACTTC.

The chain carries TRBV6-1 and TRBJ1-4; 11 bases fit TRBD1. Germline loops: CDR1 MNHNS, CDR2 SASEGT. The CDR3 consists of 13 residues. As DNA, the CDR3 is TGTGCTCATGGGACAGGGGGATTTGAAAAACTGTTTTTT. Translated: CAHGTGGFEKLFF.

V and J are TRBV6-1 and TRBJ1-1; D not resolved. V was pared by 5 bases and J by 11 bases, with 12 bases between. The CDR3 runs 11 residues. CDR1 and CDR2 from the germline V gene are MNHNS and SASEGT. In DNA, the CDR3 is TGTGCCAGCAGTCTATTCCCCCGGGCTTTCTTT. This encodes CASSLFPRAFF.

The CDR3 here is CATSTGALSSNQPQHF. In DNA, the CDR3 is TGTGCCACCAGTACAGGGGCCCTATCTAGCAATCAGCCCCAGCATTTT. This chain joins TRBV15 and TRBJ1-5, with 7 bases matching TRBD1. Trimming cost V 6 bases and J 0 bases; bases outside gene matches: 8. This CDR3 is built from 16 residues. Germline V gene lookup returns CDR1 LNHNV and CDR2 YYDKDF (reference sequence).

The CDR3 here is CASSAASVHNEQFF. The DNA of the CDR3 is TGTGCCAGCAGCGCCGCTAGCGTGCATAATGAGCAGTTCTTC. The chain has TRBV9 and TRBJ2-1, with D possibly TRBD2 on 6 matching bases. CDR1 is SGDLS and CDR2 is YYNGEE in the germline V gene. V dropped 3 bases and J dropped 7 bases, with 14 bases sitting between them. This CDR3 has 14 residues.

The CDR3 spells CASSDRTGLAGLSEQFF. In nucleotides, the CDR3 is TGTGCCAGCAGTGACCGAACAGGACTAGCGGGACTTAGTGAGCAGTTCTTC. The V and J genes are TRBV6-4 and TRBJ2-1; 12 bases fit TRBD2. Per germline, CDR1 MRHNA and CDR2 SNTAGT. The CDR3 spans 17 residues. After removal of 2 bases from V and 9 bases from J, the junction contained 11 bases not matched to a gene.

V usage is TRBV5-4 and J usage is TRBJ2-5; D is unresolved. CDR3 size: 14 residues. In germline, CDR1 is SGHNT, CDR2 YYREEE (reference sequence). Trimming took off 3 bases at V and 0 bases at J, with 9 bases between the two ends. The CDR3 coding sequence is TGTGCCAGCAGCTGGAGTGCGAACCAAGAGACCCAGTACTTC. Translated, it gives CASSWSANQETQYF.

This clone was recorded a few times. CDR3 DNA: TGTGCCATCAGTGAGTCGGCGGAGGGCAGGAATGAGCAGTTCTTC. Its translation is CAISESAEGRNEQFF. The chain joins TRBV10-3 to TRBJ2-1; D perhaps matches TRBD2 (6 bases). This CDR3 contains 15 residues. Looked up from germline, CDR1 is ENHRY and CDR2 is SYGVKD. The V gene lost 0 bases and the J gene lost 7 bases, with 13 bases spanning the gap.

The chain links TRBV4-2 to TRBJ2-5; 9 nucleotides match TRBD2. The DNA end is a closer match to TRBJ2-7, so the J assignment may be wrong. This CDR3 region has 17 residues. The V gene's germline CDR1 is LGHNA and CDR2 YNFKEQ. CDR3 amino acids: CASSRSTLAGPAYEQYF. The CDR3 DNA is TGTGCCAGCAGCCGATCGACCCTAGCGGGGCCCGCCTACGAGCAGTACTTC.

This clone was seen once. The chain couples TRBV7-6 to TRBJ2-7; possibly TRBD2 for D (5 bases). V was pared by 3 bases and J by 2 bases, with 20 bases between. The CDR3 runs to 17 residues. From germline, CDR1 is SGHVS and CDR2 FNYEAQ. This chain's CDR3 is CASSFGFGVSGAYEQYF. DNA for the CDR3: TGTGCCAGCAGCTTCGGATTCGGTGTGAGCGGAGCCTACGAGCAGTACTTC.

CDR3 amino acids: CASSLAGRAITDTQYF. CDR3 nucleotide sequence: TGCGCCAGCAGCTTGGCCGGGCGGGCGATCACAGATACGCAGTATTTT. V usage is TRBV5-1 and J usage is TRBJ2-3; perhaps TRBD2 as D (5 bases). Germline values: CDR1 SGHRS, CDR2 YFSETQ. The CDR3 is 16 amino acids. Trimming removed 0 bases at V and 2 bases at J, with 13 bases between.

The CDR3 nucleotides read TGTGCCAGCAGTCTAGTTGGCAATGAGCAGTTCTTC. This encodes CASSLVGNEQFF. The chain links TRBV27 to TRBJ2-1; D is ambiguous. CDR1 and CDR2 from the germline V gene are MNHEY and SMNVEV (reference sequence). V gave up 5 bases and J gave up 6 bases, with 8 bases separating them. The CDR3 extends over 12 amino acids.

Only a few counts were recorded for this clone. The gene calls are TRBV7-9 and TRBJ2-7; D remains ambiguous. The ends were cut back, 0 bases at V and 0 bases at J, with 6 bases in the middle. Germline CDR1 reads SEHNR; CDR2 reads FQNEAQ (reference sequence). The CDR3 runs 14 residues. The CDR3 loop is CASSLAVSSYEQYF. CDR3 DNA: TGTGCCAGCAGCTTAGCTGTGAGCTCCTACGAGCAGTACTTC.

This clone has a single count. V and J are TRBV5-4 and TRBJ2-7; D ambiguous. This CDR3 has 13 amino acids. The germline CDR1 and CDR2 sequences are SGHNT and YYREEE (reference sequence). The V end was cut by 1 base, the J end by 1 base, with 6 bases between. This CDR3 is CASSLYRSYEQYF. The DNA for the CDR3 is TGTGCCAGCAGCTTGTACCGGTCCTACGAGCAGTACTTC.

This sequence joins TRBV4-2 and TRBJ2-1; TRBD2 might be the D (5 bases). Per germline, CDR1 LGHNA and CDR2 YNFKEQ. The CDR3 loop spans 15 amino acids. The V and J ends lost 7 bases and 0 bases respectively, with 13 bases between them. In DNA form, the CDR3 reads TGTGCCAGCACCGTAGCGACCAGCTCCTACAATGAGCAGTTCTTC. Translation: CASTVATSSYNEQFF.

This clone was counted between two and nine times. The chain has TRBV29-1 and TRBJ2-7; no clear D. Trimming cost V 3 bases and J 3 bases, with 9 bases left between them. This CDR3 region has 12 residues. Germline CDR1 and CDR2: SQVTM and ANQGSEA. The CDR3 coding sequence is TGCAGCGTTGACTGGCAAAACTACGAGCAGTACTTC. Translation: CSVDWQNYEQYF.

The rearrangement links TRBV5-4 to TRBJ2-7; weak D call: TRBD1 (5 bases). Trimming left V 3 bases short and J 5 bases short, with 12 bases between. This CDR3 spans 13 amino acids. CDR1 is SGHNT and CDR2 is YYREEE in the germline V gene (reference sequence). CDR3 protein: CASSYFPGNEQYF. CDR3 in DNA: TGTGCCAGCAGCTACTTCCCAGGGAACGAGCAGTACTTC. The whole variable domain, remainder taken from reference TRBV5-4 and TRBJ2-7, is ETGVTQSPTHLIKTRGQQVTLRCSSQSGHNTVSWYQQALGQGPQFIFQYYREEENGRGNFPPRFSGLQFPNYSSELNVNALELDDSALYLCASSYFPGNEQYFGPGTRLTVT.

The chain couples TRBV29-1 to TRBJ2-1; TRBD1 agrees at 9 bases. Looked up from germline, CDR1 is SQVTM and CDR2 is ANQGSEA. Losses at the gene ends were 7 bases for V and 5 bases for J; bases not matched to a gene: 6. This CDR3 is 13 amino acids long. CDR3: CSASDRGNNEQFF. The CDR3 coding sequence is TGCAGCGCTAGTGACAGGGGGAACAATGAGCAGTTCTTC.

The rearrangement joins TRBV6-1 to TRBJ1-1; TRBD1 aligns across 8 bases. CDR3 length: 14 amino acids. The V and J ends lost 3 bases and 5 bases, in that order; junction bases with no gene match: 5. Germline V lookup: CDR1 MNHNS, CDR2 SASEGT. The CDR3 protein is CASSDQGARTEAFF. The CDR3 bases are TGTGCCAGCAGTGACCAGGGGGCGCGGACTGAAGCTTTCTTT.

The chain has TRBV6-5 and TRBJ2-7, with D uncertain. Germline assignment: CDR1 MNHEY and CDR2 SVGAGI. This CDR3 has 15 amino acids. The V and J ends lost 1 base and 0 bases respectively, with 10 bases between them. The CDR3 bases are TGTGCCAGCAGTTACTTGGAACGGGTCTCCTACGAGCAGTACTTC. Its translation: CASSYLERVSYEQYF.

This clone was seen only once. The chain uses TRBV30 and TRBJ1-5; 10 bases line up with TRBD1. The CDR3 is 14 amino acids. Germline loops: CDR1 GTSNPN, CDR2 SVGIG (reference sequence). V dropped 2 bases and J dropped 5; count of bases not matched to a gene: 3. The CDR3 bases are TGTGCCTGGAGTTTCGGACAGGGGGATCAGCCCCAGCATTTT. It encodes CAWSFGQGDQPQHF. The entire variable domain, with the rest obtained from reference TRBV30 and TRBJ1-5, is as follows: SQTIHQWPATLVQPVGSPLSLECTVEGTSNPNLYWYRQAAGRGLQLLFYSVGIGQISSEVPQNLSASRPQDRQFILSSKKLLLSDSGFYLCAWSFGQGDQPQHFGDGTRLSIL.

CDR3 nucleotides: TGTGCCAGCAGCCCGGGTGACAGGGGCCATCAGCCCCAGCATTTT. Amino acids: CASSPGDRGHQPQHF. The chain combines TRBV28 with TRBJ1-5; 8 positions agree with TRBD1. CDR1 is MDHEN and CDR2 is SYDVKM in the germline V gene. CDR3 length: 15 amino acids. The V and J ends lost 6 bases and 5 bases, in that order; junction bases with no gene match: 9.

CDR3 loop: CASSSPSGGTDTQYF. CDR3 in DNA: TGTGCCAGCAGCTCCCCCAGCGGGGGCACAGATACGCAGTATTTT. This chain uses TRBV6-5 with TRBJ2-3, with 7 bases fitting TRBD2. The germline V gene encodes CDR1 MNHEY and CDR2 SVGAGI. Trimming at V came to 6 bases and at J to 1 base, leaving 7 bases not matched to a gene. This CDR3 is 15 amino acids long.

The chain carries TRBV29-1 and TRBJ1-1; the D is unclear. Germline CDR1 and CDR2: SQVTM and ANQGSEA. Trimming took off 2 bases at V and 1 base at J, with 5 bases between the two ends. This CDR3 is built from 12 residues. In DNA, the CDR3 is TGCAGCGTTGAAAGGAGGAACACTGAAGCTTTCTTT. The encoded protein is CSVERRNTEAFF.

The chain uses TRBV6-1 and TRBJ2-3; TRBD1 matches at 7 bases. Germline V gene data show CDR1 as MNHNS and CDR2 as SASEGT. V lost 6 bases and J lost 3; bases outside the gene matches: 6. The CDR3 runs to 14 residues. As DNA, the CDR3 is TGTGCCAGCAGGGTAACACAGGGGACAGATACGCAGTATTTT. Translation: CASRVTQGTDTQYF.